This T cell receptor (beta chain) is from a study of spatial heterogeneity in lung cancer (dated by TCRdb to between 2019 and 2020). In terms of the full investigation: Beta-chain transcripts were consistently detected in greater numbers than alpha-chain transcripts, which likely reflects a higher abundance of beta-chain transcripts. TCR transcript counts in tumor regions correlated strongly with a T cell transcriptional module score from matched bulk RNA-seq. In the raw uncorrected reads, each unique combination of TCR and UMI appeared on average more than ten times. The study quantitatively compared TCR alpha and beta repertoires across multiple tumor regions, matched nontumor lung and blood in non-small cell lung cancer. Nonsynonymous mutation counts, determined by whole-exome sequencing of tumor tissue, were related to features of the TCR repertoire. At surgery, 200 or so tumor regions, some 61 matched nontumor lung samples and a few dozen PBMC samples were TCR-sequenced for both alpha and beta chains. General study outcomes and caveats: The count of ubiquitous expanded TCRs correlated with the count of ubiquitous nonsynonymous mutations, and the count of regional expanded TCRs correlated with the count of regional nonsynonymous mutations. The tumor nonsynonymous mutation count correlated with the number of expanded alpha and beta TCRs within the tumor. Confirming at a functional level the hypothesis that regional TCRs recognize regional mutations was considered to require additional single-cell paired TCR alpha and beta sequencing. TCR-seq coverage of tumor T cells was estimated to be only roughly 7.3% for alpha chains and more than 11% for beta chains.

Taken with the paper, the label for time point translates to: sample taken at primary tumor resection. The donors were 60 to 80 patients from the lung TRACERx cohort who had early-stage, untreated non-small cell lung cancer. For TCR sequencing, whole RNA was extracted from tumor and nontumor lung tissue, or from cryopreserved PBMC samples, and no cell sorting was done. A patient was chosen for TCR sequencing only when enough RNA was available from at least two tumor regions. Before selection, tumor and adjacent nontumor lung specimens were reviewed by a lung pathologist. This clonotype came up many times. There is no known antigen for this receptor. No qualities accompany the bases; no much larger clone lies one base away. With the library built for alpha chains, this beta chain is off target and its frequency is not meaningful. The library came from 5' RACE. The instrument given in TCRdb is NextSeq 500. The TCR library protocol attached a unique molecular identifier to each TCR cDNA molecule to allow correction of PCR and sequencing errors. Processing in the source paper ran as follows. Decombinator tools were used for TCR identification, UMI-based error correction and CDR3 extraction. TCRs above a frequency of 2 per 1,000, corresponding to the top 1% of the tumor frequency distribution, were defined as expanded. Expanded tumor TCRs were classed as regional if statistically deemed absent (corrected P<0.05) from at least one tumor region, otherwise ubiquitous. Renyi diversity was computed with the R vegan package after each repertoire had been subsampled 100 times to 5,000 TCRs. To build CDR3 similarity networks, amino acid triplet string-kernel similarity was used, and CDR3s were connected when their pairwise similarity was above 0.82. Using fastp at Q25 and MiXCR, TCRdb reprocessed the public reads and kept productive beta chains. A single entry per CDR3 protein holds the most common genes and DNA from its merged rows. V and J calls and clone size were set by TCRdb, not the authors. Across this sample there are under 13,000 distinct CDR3 sequences, with 7.9% seen only once. The ten largest clones represent about 22% of the sample.

From a lookup of the germline V gene, CDR1 and CDR2 are SGHVS and FQNEAQ. V is reduced by 5 bases and J by 1 base, leaving a spacing of 14 bases between them. The CDR3 holds 15 amino acids from the cysteine to the phenylalanine. The DNA shown is the 45-base CDR3, in frame from base 1. The chain employs TRBV7-8 and TRBJ2-5; a tentative D call is TRBD1 (6 bases match). This receptor was obtained from a female donor with early-stage non-small cell lung cancer. Source: lung tumor tissue, taken at surgery. The DNA sequence reads TGTGCCAGCAGCCTGGACAGTAGTTCCCAAGAGACCCAGTACTTC. Translation gives CASSLDSSSQETQYF.